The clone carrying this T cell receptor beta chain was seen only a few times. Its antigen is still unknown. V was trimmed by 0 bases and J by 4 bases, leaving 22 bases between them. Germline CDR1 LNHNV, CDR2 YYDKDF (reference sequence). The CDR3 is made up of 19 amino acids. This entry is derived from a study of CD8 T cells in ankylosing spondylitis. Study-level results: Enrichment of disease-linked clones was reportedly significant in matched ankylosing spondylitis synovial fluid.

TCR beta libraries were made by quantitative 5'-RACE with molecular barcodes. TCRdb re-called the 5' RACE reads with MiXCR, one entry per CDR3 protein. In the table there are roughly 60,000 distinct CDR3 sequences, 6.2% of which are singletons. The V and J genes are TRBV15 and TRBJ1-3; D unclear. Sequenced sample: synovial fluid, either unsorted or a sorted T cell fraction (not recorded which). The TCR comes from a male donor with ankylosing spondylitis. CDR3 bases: TGTGCCACCAGCAGAGATCCTATCGGCGCAGGCTGGTCAGGAAACACCATATATTTT. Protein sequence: CATSRDPIGAGWSGNTIYF.